This T cell receptor (beta chain) was recorded in a study of blood T cell repertoires in COVID-19. The method was immunoSEQ multiplex PCR; TCRdb's version includes in-frame clones alone and lacks a portion of them. The sample has around 260,000 clones, approximately 91% seen once. The length of the CDR3 is 16 residues. V dropped 0 bases and J dropped 7; count of bases not matched to a gene: 6. Germline V CDR1 and CDR2: SGHRS, YFSETQ. The chain joins TRBV5-1 to TRBJ2-1, with TRBD2 matching over 11 bases. The clonotype comes from a young adult with COVID-19, enrolled during active disease. Sequenced input: peripheral blood. The CDR3 nucleotides are TGCGCCAGCAGCTTGGAGGCGACTAGCGGGATTAATGAGCAGTTCTTC. The encoded protein is CASSLEATSGINEQFF.